These 7 T cell receptor beta chains originate from one sample sequenced in a study of blood T cells in healthy people across ages (dated by TCRdb to about 2015). Library method: 5' RACE. TCRdb lists the instrument as Illumina HiSeq 2500. A second PCR of roughly 6 to 11 cycles was run with a J-beta primer mix and a sample-barcoded 5' primer. Using fastp trimming at Q25 and MiXCR clonotype assembly, TCRdb reanalyzed the public sequencing data and kept in-frame beta chains. One record per CDR3 amino acid sequence lists the most common genes and DNA. This sample has some 920,000 distinct CDR3 sequences in its table, and roughly half of those were observed once. The biggest ten clones account for roughly 23% of the sample. Sequences were obtained from blood. Every receptor here comes from a woman aged 60-75 years in good health.

The chain couples TRBV4-1 to TRBJ2-1; a weak D match, TRBD1 (6 bases). This CDR3 has 14 residues. CDR1 is MGHRA, CDR2 YSYEKL, per germline. V shed 6 bases and J shed 5 bases, with 14 bases lying between them. CDR3 nucleotides: TGCGCCAGCAGGCGAGGGGGACCTGACAATGAGCAGTTCTTC. Its protein is CASRRGGPDNEQFF.

This chain connects TRBV5-4 to TRBJ2-4; a possible D gene is TRBD2 (6 bases). TRBJ2-7 explains the end of the DNA better; the J call may be wrong. The CDR3 consists of 19 residues. Germline lookup yields CDR1 SGHNT and CDR2 YYREEE (reference sequence). The CDR3 sequence is CASSLDLNPPLAHNYEQYF. The CDR3, as DNA: TGTGCCAGCAGCTTGGACCTTAATCCCCCCCTAGCGCACAACTACGAGCAGTACTTC.

This clonotype was observed a few times. CDR3 protein: CASSTGQTYEQYF. CDR3 nucleotide sequence: TGCGCCAGCAGCACCGGACAGACCTACGAGCAGTACTTC. V and J are TRBV5-1 and TRBJ2-7, with a possible D match to TRBD1 (6 bases). The V gene lost 4 bases and the J gene lost 2 bases, with 10 bases spanning the gap. This CDR3 comprises 13 residues. Germline CDR1 reads SGHRS; CDR2 reads YFSETQ.

The chain links TRBV18 to TRBJ2-1, with 7 bases fitting TRBD1. V dropped 3 bases and J dropped 7; count of bases not matched to a gene: 6. Per germline, CDR1 KGHSH and CDR2 LQKENI. This CDR3 region has 14 residues. The CDR3 loop reads CASSPLRDRNEQFF. For the CDR3, the DNA is TGTGCCAGCTCACCCCTCCGGGACAGAAATGAGCAGTTCTTC.

The chain recombines TRBV18 with TRBJ2-1; maybe TRBD2 (5 bases). CDR1 is KGHSH, CDR2 LQKENI, per germline. The CDR3 consists of 16 residues. Trimming removed 6 bases at V and 0 bases at J, with 15 bases between. The CDR3 here is CASSPWGADSYNEQFF. The CDR3 bases are TGTGCCAGCTCCCCGTGGGGAGCCGACTCCTACAATGAGCAGTTCTTC.

The V and J genes are TRBV29-1 and TRBJ2-7; 7 nucleotides agree with TRBD2. The CDR3 has 15 residues. V dropped 4 bases and J dropped 3; count of bases not matched to a gene: 12. Germline loops: CDR1 SQVTM, CDR2 ANQGSEA. CDR3 sequence reads: CSVAGGARAFYEQYF. CDR3 DNA sequence: TGCAGCGTTGCGGGAGGCGCGAGAGCATTCTACGAGCAGTACTTC.

The rearrangement links TRBV12-3 or TRBV12-4 to TRBJ1-4, with D unresolved. V was shortened by 8 bases and J by 5 bases, with 9 bases between the two germline ends. The CDR3 sequence is 12 residues long. The CDR3 loop is CASQFGNEKLFF. The CDR3 nucleotides read TGTGCCAGCCAATTTGGAAATGAAAAACTGTTTTTT.